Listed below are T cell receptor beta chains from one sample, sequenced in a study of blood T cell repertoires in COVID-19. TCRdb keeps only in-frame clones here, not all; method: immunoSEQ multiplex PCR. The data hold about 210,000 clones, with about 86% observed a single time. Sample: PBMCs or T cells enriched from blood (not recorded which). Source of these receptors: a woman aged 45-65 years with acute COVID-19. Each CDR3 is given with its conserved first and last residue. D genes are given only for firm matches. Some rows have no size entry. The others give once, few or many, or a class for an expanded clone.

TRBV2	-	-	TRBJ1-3	CASSRGSGNTIYF	TGTGCCAGCAGTAGGGGCTCCGGCAACACCATATATTTT
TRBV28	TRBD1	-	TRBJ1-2	CASSLWEGASGYTF	TGTGCCAGCAGTTTATGGGAGGGGGCCTCTGGCTACACCTTC
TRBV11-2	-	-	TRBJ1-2	CASSPGRGGYTF	TGTGCCAGCAGCCCCGGGAGGGGAGGCTACACCTTC
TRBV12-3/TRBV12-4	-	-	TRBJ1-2	CASTTRGRGYTF	TGTGCCAGCACTACCAGGGGACGGGGCTACACCTTC
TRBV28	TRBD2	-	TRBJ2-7	CASNSGRAYEQYF	TGTGCCAGTAATAGCGGGAGGGCCTACGAGCAGTACTTC
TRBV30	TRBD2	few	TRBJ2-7	CAWSVSSGSHEQYF	TGTGCCTGGAGTGTATCTAGCGGGAGTCACGAGCAGTACTTC
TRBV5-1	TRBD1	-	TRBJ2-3	CASSRDRQGVGDTQYF	TGCGCCAGCAGCCGGGATCGGCAGGGGGTTGGAGATACGCAGTATTTT
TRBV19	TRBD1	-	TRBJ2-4	CASSITDRGEGNIQYF	TGTGCCAGTAGTATAACGGACAGGGGCGAAGGAAACATTCAGTACTTC
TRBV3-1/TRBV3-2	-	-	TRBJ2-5	CASSQELGRGGQETQYF	TGTGCCAGCAGCCAGGAACTAGGAAGAGGTGGCCAAGAGACCCAGTACTTC
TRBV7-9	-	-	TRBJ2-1	CASSLFLGGQFF	TGTGCCAGCAGCTTATTTCTCGGGGGGCAGTTCTTC
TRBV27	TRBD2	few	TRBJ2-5	CASSPALLAGVQETQYF	TGTGCCAGCAGTCCGGCCTTACTAGCGGGGGTCCAAGAGACCCAGTACTTC
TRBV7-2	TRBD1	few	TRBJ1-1	CASSLTPPTGGFSPEAFF	TGTGCCAGCAGCTTAACCCCTCCTACAGGGGGCTTTAGCCCTGAAGCTTTCTTT
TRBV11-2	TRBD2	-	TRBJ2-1	CASSPMGGNEQFF	TGTGCCAGCAGCCCGATGGGGGGGAATGAGCAGTTCTTC
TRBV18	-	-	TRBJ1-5	CASSRSVLSQPQHF	TGTGCCAGCTCACGTTCGGTGCTAAGTCAGCCCCAGCATTTT
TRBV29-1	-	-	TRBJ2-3	CSVEISRPARVDTQYF	TGCAGCGTTGAGATATCTCGCCCTGCCAGGGTGGATACGCAGTATTTT
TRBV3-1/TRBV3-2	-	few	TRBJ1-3	CASSPRAGTTGNTIYF	TGTGCCAGCAGCCCCCGTGCCGGGACAACTGGAAACACCATATATTTT
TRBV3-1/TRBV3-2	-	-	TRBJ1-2	CASSQVDYGYTF	TGTGCCAGCAGCCAAGTCGACTATGGCTACACCTTC
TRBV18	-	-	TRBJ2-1	CASSPLQTDYNEQFF	TGTGCCAGCTCACCACTCCAGACAGACTACAATGAGCAGTTCTTC
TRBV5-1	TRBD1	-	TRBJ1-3	CASRSGQGAIWWTGNTIYF	TGCGCCAGCAGATCGGGACAGGGGGCGATCTGGTGGACTGGAAACACCATATATTTT
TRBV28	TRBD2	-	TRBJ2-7	CASSLRGGDVREQYF	TGTGCCAGCAGCCTTCGGGGGGGCGATGTGCGCGAGCAGTACTTC
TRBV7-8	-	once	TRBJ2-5	CASSFTQSGTYQETQYF	TGTGCCAGCAGCTTTACACAGTCAGGAACGTACCAAGAGACCCAGTACTTC
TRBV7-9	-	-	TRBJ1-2	CASSGEGHGYTF	TGTGCCAGCAGCGGCGAGGGTCATGGCTACACCTTC
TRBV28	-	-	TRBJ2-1	CASSSFSSAVSYNEQFF	TGTGCCAGCAGTTCCTTTTCTAGCGCCGTCTCCTACAATGAGCAGTTCTTC
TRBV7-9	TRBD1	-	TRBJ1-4	CASSLGQGKGVFF	TGTGCCAGCAGCTTAGGACAGGGGAAAGGGGTGTTTTTT
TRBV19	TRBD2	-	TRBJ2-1	CASTIAGPLDNEQFF	TGTGCCAGTACCATAGCGGGACCCCTTGACAATGAGCAGTTCTTC
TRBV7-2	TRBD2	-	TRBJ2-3	CASSTRASGVPDTQYF	TGTGCCAGCAGCACCCGTGCTAGCGGGGTCCCCGATACGCAGTATTTT
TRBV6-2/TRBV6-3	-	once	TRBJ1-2	CASSPAQAALNYGYTF	TGTGCCAGCAGTCCCGCCCAGGCAGCTCTTAACTATGGCTACACCTTC
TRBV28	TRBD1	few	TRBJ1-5	CASSLSGGSQPQHF	TGTGCCAGCAGTTTATCAGGGGGGAGTCAGCCCCAGCATTTT
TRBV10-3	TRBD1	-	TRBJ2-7	CAISVGTGNDEQYF	TGTGCCATCAGTGTGGGGACAGGGAACGACGAGCAGTACTTC
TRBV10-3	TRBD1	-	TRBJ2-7	CATQDTGGWEQYF	TGTGCCACCCAAGATACAGGGGGCTGGGAGCAGTACTTC
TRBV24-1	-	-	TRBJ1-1	CATSDWTPGNTEAFF	TGTGCCACCAGTGATTGGACACCGGGGAACACTGAAGCTTTCTTT
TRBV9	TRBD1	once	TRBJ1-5	CASSGGGTAQPQHF	TGTGCCAGCAGCGGCGGGGGGACAGCTCAGCCCCAGCATTTT
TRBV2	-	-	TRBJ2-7	CASSTGGAGNEQYF	TGTGCCAGCAGCACCGGAGGGGCGGGTAACGAGCAGTACTTC